This T cell receptor beta chain is drawn from a study of blood T cell repertoires in COVID-19. Whole-study context: Spain, Italy and the United States supplied samples that represented acute and convalescent COVID-19. In each case, the material was cDNA or gDNA derived from T cells, B-cell-depleted T cells, or PBMCs.

Using immunoSEQ multiplex PCR, the repertoire was profiled, and TCRdb retains in-frame clones only, with some absent. Among about 73,000 clones listed, around 82% were seen once. Germline CDR1 reads LGHDT; CDR2 reads YNNKEL (reference sequence). Trimming removed 5 bases from V and 3 bases from J; junction bases left unmatched: 4. CDR3 length equals 14 residues. This rearrangement joins TRBV3-1 (or the pseudogene TRBV3-2) to TRBJ2-3, with 8 bases aligning to TRBD2. The sequence derives from a man aged 45 to 65 with active COVID-19. The material sequenced was peripheral blood. The CDR3 here is CASSYGGATDTQYF. CDR3 nucleotides: TGTGCCAGCAGCTACGGGGGGGCGACAGATACGCAGTATTTT.